Listed below are T cell receptor beta chains from one sample, sequenced in a study of beta chain features in type 1 diabetes. Generated by immunoSEQ multiplex PCR, the TCRdb table keeps only in-frame clones and is missing some. The sample records 200,000 to 250,000 clones, roughly a tenth being singletons. The sample consisted of central memory CD4+ T cells from blood. The receptor source for this set is a man aged 18 to 29 in good health. The CDR3 runs from the conserved cysteine through the conserved F or W. A D gene is named only where the DNA matches it firmly. Only some rows state a clone size, as once, few, many or a class for expanded clones.

J gene | clone size | D gene | V gene | CDR3 DNA | CDR3 protein
TRBJ1-2 | NA | NA | TRBV4-1 | TGCGCCAGCAGCCAAGAACGGGCCACAGAGCTTTCCTATGGCTACACCTTC | CASSQERATELSYGYTF
TRBJ2-5 | few | TRBD1 | TRBV4-3 | TGCGCCAGCAGCCACGAATGGGACGACAGGGGGCTAGAGACCCAGTACTTC | CASSHEWDDRGLETQYF
TRBJ1-1 | few | NA | TRBV29-1 | TGCAGCGGACCTAACCCGAACACTGAAGCTTTCTTT | CSGPNPNTEAFF
TRBJ2-7 | NA | NA | TRBV27 | TGTGCCAGCAGTTACTTGTCCGAGCAGTACTTC | CASSYLSEQYF
TRBJ2-1 | few | TRBD2 | TRBV19 | TGTGCCAGTAGTATCAATAGCGGGTCCTACAATGAGCAGTTCTTC | CASSINSGSYNEQFF
TRBJ2-3 | NA | NA | TRBV7-6 | TGTGCCAGCAGCTTAGAAGCTTCACATAGCACAGATACGCAGTATTTT | CASSLEASHSTDTQYF
TRBJ1-1 | many | NA | TRBV7-9 | TGTGCCAGCAGCCCAGCGGATGTTGCTTTCTTT | CASSPADVAFF
TRBJ2-7 | few | TRBD2 | TRBV19 | TGTGCCAGTAGTATCGGGCGGGGGGCGCAGGAGCAGTACTTC | CASSIGRGAQEQYF
TRBJ1-1 | NA | NA | TRBV30 | TGTGCCTTAAGGGGCGATTTACCCATGAACACTGAAGCTTTCTTT | CALRGDLPMNTEAFF
TRBJ2-3 | few | NA | TRBV6-5 | TGTGCCAGCGACCTTGCAGATACGCAGTATTTT | CASDLADTQYF
TRBJ2-3 | NA | TRBD2 | TRBV18 | TGTGCCAGCTCACTGGGACTAGCTTCAGATACGCAGTATTTT | CASSLGLASDTQYF
TRBJ1-4 | NA | NA | TRBV30 | TGTGCCTGGAGTGTGGTCTTGCAGTCATATGAAAAACTGTTTTTT | CAWSVVLQSYEKLFF
TRBJ2-5 | few | NA | TRBV15 | TGTGCCACCAGCGTCAGCTTACAAGAGACCCAGTACTTC | CATSVSLQETQYF
TRBJ2-5 | few | NA | TRBV2 | TGTGCCAGCAGTGAAGATCGGGGGTTTGAGACCCAGTACTTC | CASSEDRGFETQYF
TRBJ2-1 | few | TRBD1 | TRBV9 | TGTGCCAGCAGCGAGCAGGGGGCGTTCTACAATGAGCAGTTCTTC | CASSEQGAFYNEQFF
TRBJ2-1 | few | TRBD2 | TRBV6-1 | TGTGCCAGCAGTGAATCTAGCGGGCAGTTCTTC | CASSESSGQFF
TRBJ2-3 | few | NA | TRBV7-2 | TGTGCCAGCAGCTTACTAGCGATTAGCACAGATACGCAGTATTTT | CASSLLAISTDTQYF
TRBJ2-7 | many | TRBD2 | TRBV2 | TGTGCCAGCAGGCCCACACTAGCGGGGGACTACGAGCAGTACTTC | CASRPTLAGDYEQYF
TRBJ2-3 | NA | TRBD2 | TRBV19 | TGTGCCAGTAGTATTACAGCGGGAGGAGTTTTCCCAGATACGCAGTATTTT | CASSITAGGVFPDTQYF
TRBJ2-1 | few | NA | TRBV5-4 | TGTGCCAGCAGCTTGACTAGTGACAACAATGAGCAGTTCTTC | CASSLTSDNNEQFF
TRBJ1-1 | few | NA | TRBV2 | TGTGCCAGCAGCCAGAACGGGGTGAACACTGAAGCTTTCTTT | CASSQNGVNTEAFF
TRBJ2-6 | NA | NA | TRBV7-2 | TGTGCCAGCACTTCTAGGGTAAAGCGTTCTGGGGCCAACGTCCTGACTTTC | CASTSRVKRSGANVLTF
TRBJ2-7 | few | NA | TRBV28 | TGTGCCAGCAGTTTAGGGGTCAACTCCTACGAGCAGTACTTC | CASSLGVNSYEQYF
TRBJ2-3 | NA | TRBD1 | TRBV29-1 | TGCAGCGCGGACAGGGCCAGGCGGGATACGCAGTATTTT | CSADRARRDTQYF
TRBJ2-7 | few | TRBD2 | TRBV23-1 | TGCGCCAGCAGTCAATGTCAGCGGGGTCGGCACTACGAGCAGTACTTC | CASSQCQRGRHYEQYF
TRBJ2-5 | few | NA | TRBV9 | TGTGCCAGCAGCGTAACCGGACACCCACAAGAGACCCAGTACTTC | CASSVTGHPQETQYF
TRBJ1-1 | few | NA | TRBV30 | TGTGCCTGGAGAGGGGAGCGGTACGCTGAAGCTTTCTTT | CAWRGERYAEAFF
TRBJ2-1 | NA | TRBD2 | TRBV5-1 | TGCGCCAGCAGCCCGGGGGGAGACAATGAGCAGTTCTTC | CASSPGGDNEQFF
TRBJ2-5 | few | NA | TRBV6-1 | TGTGCCAGCAGAAAACGGACAGGGAGGGAGGAGACCCAGTACTTC | CASRKRTGREETQYF
TRBJ1-1 | few | NA | TRBV30 | TGTGCCGCGATAAGGCCAAGGGGGAACACTGAAGCTTTCTTT | CAAIRPRGNTEAFF
TRBJ2-7 | NA | NA | TRBV7-2 | TGTGCCAGCAGTCTCGGCCCCGGACCAAACGAGCAGTACTTC | CASSLGPGPNEQYF
TRBJ2-7 | few | NA | TRBV5-4 | TGTGCCAGCAGCTTGCTACCCGCCTCCTACGAGCAGTACTTC | CASSLLPASYEQYF
TRBJ1-2 | NA | NA | TRBV28 | TGTGCCAGCAGTGTACCCGGGACGGAGTATGGCTACACCTTC | CASSVPGTEYGYTF
TRBJ2-1 | few | TRBD1 | TRBV5-5 | TGTGCCAGCAGCTTGGAGTCTGGGACAGAAAAATACAATGAGCAGTTCTTC | CASSLESGTEKYNEQFF
TRBJ1-1 | NA | TRBD1 | TRBV29-1 | TGCAGCGTTGAGAGGACAGGGGATACTGAAGCTTTCTTT | CSVERTGDTEAFF
TRBJ2-3 | NA | NA | TRBV4-3 | TGCGCCAGCAGCCAAGCGGTTGGGACCAGCACAGATACGCAGTATTTT | CASSQAVGTSTDTQYF
TRBJ2-3 | NA | NA | TRBV7-2 | TGTGCCAGCAGCCCGCGGCTCACAGATACGCAGTATTTT | CASSPRLTDTQYF
TRBJ2-1 | NA | NA | TRBV7-9 | TGTGCCAGCAGCTGGGACGGGAATGAGCAGTTCTTC | CASSWDGNEQFF
TRBJ2-5 | NA | TRBD2 | TRBV28 | TGTGCCACCCGTCGACTAGCGCAGACTCAAGAGACCCAGTACTTC | CATRRLAQTQETQYF
TRBJ2-5 | NA | NA | TRBV5-1 | TGCGCCAGCAGCTTGGCCTTTGGCGCGGAGACCCAGTACTTC | CASSLAFGAETQYF
TRBJ2-7 | few | TRBD1 | TRBV30 | TGTGCCTGGACCGGGACAGGGTCTTACGAGCAGTACTTC | CAWTGTGSYEQYF
TRBJ2-1 | many | TRBD1 | TRBV9 | TGTGCCAGCAGCCCCTGGACAGGGGGCCAGAGTGAGCAGTTCTTC | CASSPWTGGQSEQFF
TRBJ2-2 | NA | NA | TRBV30 | TGTGCCTGGAACAGGGCGAACACCGGGGAGCTGTTTTTT | CAWNRANTGELFF
TRBJ2-1 | NA | TRBD2 | TRBV5-6 | TGTGCCAGCAGCTCGCGCCGCGGGGGAAGCTCCTACAATGAGCAGTTCTTC | CASSSRRGGSSYNEQFF
TRBJ2-1 | NA | TRBD2 | TRBV18 | TGTGCCAGCTCACCACGGCCGAGCGGGAGCGGCAATGAGCAGTTCTTC | CASSPRPSGSGNEQFF
TRBJ2-3 | few | NA | TRBV9 | TGTGCCAGCAGCTCCCGCGGGATGGCGGATACGCAGTATTTT | CASSSRGMADTQYF
TRBJ1-1 | few | NA | TRBV10-3 | TGTGCCATCAGGGAGATGGGCACTGAAGCTTTCTTT | CAIREMGTEAFF
TRBJ2-5 | NA | TRBD2 | TRBV18 | TGTGCCAGCTCCGGGACTAGCGATTCGGAGACCCAGTACTTC | CASSGTSDSETQYF